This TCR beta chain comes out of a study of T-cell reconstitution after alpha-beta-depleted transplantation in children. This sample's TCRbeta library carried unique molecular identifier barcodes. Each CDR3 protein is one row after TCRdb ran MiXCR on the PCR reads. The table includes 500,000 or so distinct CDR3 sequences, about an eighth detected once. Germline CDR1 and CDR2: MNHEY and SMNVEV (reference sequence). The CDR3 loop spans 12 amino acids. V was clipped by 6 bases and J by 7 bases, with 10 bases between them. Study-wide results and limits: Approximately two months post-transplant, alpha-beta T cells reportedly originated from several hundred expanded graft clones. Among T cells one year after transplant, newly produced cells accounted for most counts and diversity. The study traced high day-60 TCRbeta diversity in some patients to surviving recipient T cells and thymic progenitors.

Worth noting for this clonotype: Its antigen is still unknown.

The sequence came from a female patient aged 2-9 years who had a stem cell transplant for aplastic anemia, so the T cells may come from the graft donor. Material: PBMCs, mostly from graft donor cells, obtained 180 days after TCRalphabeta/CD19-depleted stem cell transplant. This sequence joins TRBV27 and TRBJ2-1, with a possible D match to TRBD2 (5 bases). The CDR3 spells CASRLAGNEQFF. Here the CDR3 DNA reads TGTGCCAGCAGGCTAGCTGGTAATGAGCAGTTCTTC.